The sequence of this T cell receptor beta chain was determined in a study of cytomegalovirus exposure and HLA in healthy donors. V was pared by 4 bases and J by 4 bases, with 6 bases of the junction left unmatched. Germline lookup yields CDR1 SGHRS and CDR2 YFSETQ. The CDR3 has 14 residues. PCR was performed using 60 Vbeta and 13 Jbeta primers. Assay used: immunoSEQ multiplex PCR; TCRdb lists only in-frame clones, some missing. The sample consists of around 130,000 clones, more than 70% of them appearing once. Sequencing was done on a sample of PBMCs. The V call is TRBV5-1, the J call TRBJ1-1; TRBD1 matches 8 bases. The source of this sequence is a human donor in good health. The CDR3 spells CASSAGQGGTEAFF. As DNA, the CDR3 is TGCGCCAGCAGCGCCGGACAGGGCGGCACTGAAGCTTTCTTT.